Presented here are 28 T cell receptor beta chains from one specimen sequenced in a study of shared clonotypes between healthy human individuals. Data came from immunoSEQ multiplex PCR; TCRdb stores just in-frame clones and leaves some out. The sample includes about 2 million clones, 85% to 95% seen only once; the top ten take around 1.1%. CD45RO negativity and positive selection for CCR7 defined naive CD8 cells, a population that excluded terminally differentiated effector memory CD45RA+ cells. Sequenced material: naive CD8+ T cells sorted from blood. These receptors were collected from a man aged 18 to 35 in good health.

The CDR3 region has the DNA TGCGCCAGCAGCCAAGTGGCAGGGTATAGCAATCAGCCCCAGCATTTT. Its translation is CASSQVAGYSNQPQHF. This chain uses TRBV4-1 with TRBJ1-5; D is possibly TRBD1 (5 bases). The CDR3 loop spans 16 amino acids. Germline CDR1 reads MGHRA; CDR2 reads YSYEKL. Trimming took off 1 base at V and 0 bases at J, with 10 bases between the two ends.

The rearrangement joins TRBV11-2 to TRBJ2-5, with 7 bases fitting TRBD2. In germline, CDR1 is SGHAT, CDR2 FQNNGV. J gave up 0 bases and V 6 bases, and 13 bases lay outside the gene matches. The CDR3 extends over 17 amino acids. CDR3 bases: TGTGCCAGCAGTTTGGGGCAAGCGGGAACGGACCAAGAGACCCAGTACTTC. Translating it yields CASSLGQAGTDQETQYF.

CDR3 DNA sequence: TGTGCCAGCAGCCCCCCGGGGGGAAGGGGGCAAGAGACCCAGTACTTC. As protein: CASSPPGGRGQETQYF. V gene TRBV7-8 combines with J gene TRBJ2-5; a possible D gene is TRBD2 (7 bases). The ends were cut back, 5 bases at V and 2 bases at J, with 18 bases in the middle. The CDR3 is made up of 16 amino acids. Per the germline V gene, CDR1 is SGHVS and CDR2 is FQNEAQ.

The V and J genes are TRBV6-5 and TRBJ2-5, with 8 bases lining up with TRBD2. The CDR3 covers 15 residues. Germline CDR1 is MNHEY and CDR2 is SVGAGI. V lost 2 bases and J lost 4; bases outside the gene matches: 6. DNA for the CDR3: TGTGCCAGCAGTTACGAGGGTCGGGGGGGAGAGACCCAGTACTTC. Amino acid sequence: CASSYEGRGGETQYF.

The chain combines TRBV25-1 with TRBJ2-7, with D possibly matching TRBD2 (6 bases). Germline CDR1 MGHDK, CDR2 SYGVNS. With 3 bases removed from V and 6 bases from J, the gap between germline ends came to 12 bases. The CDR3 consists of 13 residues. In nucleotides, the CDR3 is TGTGCCAGCAGTGATGGGGGAGGCGGCGAGCAGTACTTC. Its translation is CASSDGGGGEQYF.

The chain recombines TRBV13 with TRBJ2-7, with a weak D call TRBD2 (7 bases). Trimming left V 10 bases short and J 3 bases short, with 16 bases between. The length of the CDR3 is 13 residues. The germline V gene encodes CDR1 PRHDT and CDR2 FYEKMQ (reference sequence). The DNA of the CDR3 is TGTGCCACCACTGGCGGGGGCGACTACGAGCAGTACTTC. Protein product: CATTGGGDYEQYF.

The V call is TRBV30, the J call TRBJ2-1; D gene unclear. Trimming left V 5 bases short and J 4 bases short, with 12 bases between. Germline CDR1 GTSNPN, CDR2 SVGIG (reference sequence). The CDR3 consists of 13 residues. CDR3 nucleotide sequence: TGTGCCTGGGGAGAACTCCTGTACAATGAGCAGTTCTTC. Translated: CAWGELLYNEQFF. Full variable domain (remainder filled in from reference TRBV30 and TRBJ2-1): SQTIHQWPATLVQPVGSPLSLECTVEGTSNPNLYWYRQAAGRGLQLLFYSVGIGQISSEVPQNLSASRPQDRQFILSSKKLLLSDSGFYLCAWGELLYNEQFFGPGTRLTVL.

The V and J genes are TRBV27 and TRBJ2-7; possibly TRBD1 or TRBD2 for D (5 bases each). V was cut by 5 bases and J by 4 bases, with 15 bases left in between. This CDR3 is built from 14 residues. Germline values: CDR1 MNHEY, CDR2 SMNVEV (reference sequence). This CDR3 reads CASSRDAGFYEQYF. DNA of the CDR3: TGTGCCAGCAGTCGGGACGCAGGGTTTTACGAGCAGTACTTC.

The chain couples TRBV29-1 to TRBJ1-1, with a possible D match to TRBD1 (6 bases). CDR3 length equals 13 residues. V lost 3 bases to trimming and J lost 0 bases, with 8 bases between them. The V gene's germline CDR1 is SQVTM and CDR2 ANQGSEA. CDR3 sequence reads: CSVENRVNTEAFF. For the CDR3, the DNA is TGCAGCGTTGAGAACAGGGTGAACACTGAAGCTTTCTTT. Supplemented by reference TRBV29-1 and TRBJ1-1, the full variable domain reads SAVISQKPSRDICQRGTSLTIQCQVDSQVTMMFWYRQQPGQSLTLIATANQGSEATYESGFVIDKFPISRPNLTFSTLTVSNMSPEDSSIYLCSVENRVNTEAFFGQGTRLTVV.

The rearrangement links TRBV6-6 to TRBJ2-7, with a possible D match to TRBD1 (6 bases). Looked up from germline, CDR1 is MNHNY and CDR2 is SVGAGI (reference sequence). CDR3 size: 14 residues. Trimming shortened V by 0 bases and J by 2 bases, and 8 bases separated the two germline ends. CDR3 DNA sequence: TGTGCCAGCAGTTACTCCGGGACAACCTACGAGCAGTACTTC. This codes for CASSYSGTTYEQYF.

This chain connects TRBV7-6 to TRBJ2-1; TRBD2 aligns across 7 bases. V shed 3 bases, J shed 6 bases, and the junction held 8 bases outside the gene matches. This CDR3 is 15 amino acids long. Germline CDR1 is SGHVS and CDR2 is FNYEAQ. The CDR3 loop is CASSLFAGAGNEQFF. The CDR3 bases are TGTGCCAGCAGCTTGTTTGCGGGAGCGGGCAATGAGCAGTTCTTC.

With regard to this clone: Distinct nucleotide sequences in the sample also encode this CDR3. In nucleotides, the CDR3 is TGTGCCAGCAGCCTCGGGACTAGCGGGACCTACGAGCAGTACTTC. Translating gives CASSLGTSGTYEQYF. The chain couples TRBV6-5 to TRBJ2-7, with TRBD2 matching 13 bases. CDR1 is MNHEY, CDR2 SVGAGI, per germline. V was pared by 6 bases and J by 2 bases, with 4 bases of the junction left unmatched. This CDR3 has 15 residues.

CDR3 protein: CASSLPMTESYEQYF. The DNA for the CDR3 is TGTGCCAGCAGCTTGCCCATGACAGAAAGCTACGAGCAGTACTTC. The V gene is TRBV7-9, the J gene TRBJ2-7; D possibly corresponds to TRBD1 (5 bases). The V end was cut by 3 bases, the J end by 3 bases, with 15 bases between. The CDR3 has 15 residues. Germline CDR1 and CDR2: SEHNR and FQNEAQ (reference sequence).

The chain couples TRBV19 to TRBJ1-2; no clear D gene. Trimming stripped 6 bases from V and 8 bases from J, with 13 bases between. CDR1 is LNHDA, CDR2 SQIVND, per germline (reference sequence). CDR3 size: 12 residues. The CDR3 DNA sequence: TGTGCCAGTAGCCCGCTCCCAGGAGGCTACACCTTC. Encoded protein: CASSPLPGGYTF.

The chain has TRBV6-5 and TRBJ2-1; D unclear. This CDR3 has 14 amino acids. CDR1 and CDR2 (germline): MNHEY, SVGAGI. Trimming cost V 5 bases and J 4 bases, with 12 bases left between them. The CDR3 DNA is TGTGCCAGCAGTCCCTCCGCAGGATACAATGAGCAGTTCTTC. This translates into CASSPSAGYNEQFF.

This CDR3 is CASSPSGVTFAYEQYF. The CDR3 DNA reads TGTGCCAGCAGCCCCTCCGGGGTTACTTTCGCCTACGAGCAGTACTTC. The V gene is TRBV7-6, the J gene TRBJ2-7; D is perhaps TRBD2 (5 bases). V shed 5 bases and J shed 2 bases, with 19 bases lying between them. Per germline, CDR1 SGHVS and CDR2 FNYEAQ. This CDR3 is 16 amino acids long. Full variable domain (remainder filled in from reference TRBV7-6 and TRBJ2-7): GAGVSQSPRYKVTKRGQDVALRCDPISGHVSLYWYRQALGQGPEFLTYFNYEAQQDKSGLPNDRFSAERPEGSISTLTIQRTEQRDSAMYRCASSPSGVTFAYEQYFGPGTRLTVT.

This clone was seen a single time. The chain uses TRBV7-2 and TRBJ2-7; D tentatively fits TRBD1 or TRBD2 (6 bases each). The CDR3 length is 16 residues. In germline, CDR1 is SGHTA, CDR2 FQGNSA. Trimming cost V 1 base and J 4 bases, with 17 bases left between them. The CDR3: CASSLEGGPPLYEQYF. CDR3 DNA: TGTGCCAGCAGCTTAGAAGGGGGGCCGCCGCTTTACGAGCAGTACTTC.

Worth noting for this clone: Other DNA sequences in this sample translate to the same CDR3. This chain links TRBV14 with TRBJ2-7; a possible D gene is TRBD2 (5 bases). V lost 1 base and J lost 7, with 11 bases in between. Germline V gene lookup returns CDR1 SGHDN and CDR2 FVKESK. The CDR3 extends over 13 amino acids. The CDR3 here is CASSQVLGSEQYF. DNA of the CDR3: TGTGCCAGCAGCCAAGTTTTAGGGAGTGAGCAGTACTTC.

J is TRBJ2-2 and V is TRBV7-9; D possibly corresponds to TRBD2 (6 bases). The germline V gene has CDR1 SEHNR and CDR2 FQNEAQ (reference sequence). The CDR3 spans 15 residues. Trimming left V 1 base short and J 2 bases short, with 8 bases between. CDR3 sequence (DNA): TGTGCCAGCAGCTTAGTGGGACTTAACACCGGGGAGCTGTTTTTT. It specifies CASSLVGLNTGELFF.

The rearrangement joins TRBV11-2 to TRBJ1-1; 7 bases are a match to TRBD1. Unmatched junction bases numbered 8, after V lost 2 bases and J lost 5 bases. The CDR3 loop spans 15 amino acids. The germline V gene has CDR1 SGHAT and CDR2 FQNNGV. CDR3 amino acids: CASSLLTGRETEAFF. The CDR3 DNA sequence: TGTGCCAGCAGCTTATTGACAGGGAGAGAAACTGAAGCTTTCTTT.

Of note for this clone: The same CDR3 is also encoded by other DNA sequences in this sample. The CDR3 reads CASSFGGELFF. Here the CDR3 DNA reads TGCGCCAGCAGCTTTGGAGGGGAGCTGTTTTTT. The chain couples TRBV5-1 to TRBJ2-2; no clear D gene. Germline V gives CDR1 SGHRS, CDR2 YFSETQ. The CDR3 extends over 11 amino acids. The germline V and J ends were trimmed by 2 bases and 8 bases, with 4 bases remaining between them.

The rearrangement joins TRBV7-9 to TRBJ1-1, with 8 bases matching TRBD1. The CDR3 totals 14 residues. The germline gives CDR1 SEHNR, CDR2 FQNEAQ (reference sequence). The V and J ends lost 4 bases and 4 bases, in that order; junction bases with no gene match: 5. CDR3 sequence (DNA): TGTGCCAGCAGCTCCCGGACAGGGCGCACTGAAGCTTTCTTT. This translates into CASSSRTGRTEAFF.

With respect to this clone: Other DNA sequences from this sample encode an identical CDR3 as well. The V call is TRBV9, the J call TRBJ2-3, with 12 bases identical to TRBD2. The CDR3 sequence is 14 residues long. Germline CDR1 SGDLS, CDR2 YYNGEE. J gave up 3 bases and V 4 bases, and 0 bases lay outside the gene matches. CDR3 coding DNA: TGTGCCAGCAGCCTAGCGGGGGGGACAGATACGCAGTATTTT. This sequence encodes CASSLAGGTDTQYF.

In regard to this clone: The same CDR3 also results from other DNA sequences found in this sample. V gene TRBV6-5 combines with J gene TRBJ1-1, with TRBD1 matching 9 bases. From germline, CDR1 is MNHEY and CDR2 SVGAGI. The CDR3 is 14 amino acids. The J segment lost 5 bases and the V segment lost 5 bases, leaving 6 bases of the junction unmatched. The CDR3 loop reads CASSLGQGNTEAFF. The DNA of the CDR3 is TGTGCCAGCAGTCTCGGACAGGGGAATACTGAAGCTTTCTTT.

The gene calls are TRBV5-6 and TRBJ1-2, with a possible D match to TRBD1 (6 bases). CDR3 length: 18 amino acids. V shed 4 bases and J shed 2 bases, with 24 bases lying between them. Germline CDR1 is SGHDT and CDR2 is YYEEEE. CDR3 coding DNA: TGTGCCAGCAGCGAAGGGGCGTCAGGGGCCCTCCTCAACTATGGCTACACCTTC. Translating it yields CASSEGASGALLNYGYTF.

This chain's CDR3 is CASRPPILNTIYF. The CDR3 DNA sequence: TGTGCCAGCAGACCCCCCATACTAAACACCATATATTTT. The chain links TRBV25-1 to TRBJ1-3; D is unclear. Germline V gives CDR1 MGHDK, CDR2 SYGVNS. The ends were cut back, 6 bases at V and 6 bases at J, with 12 bases in the middle. This CDR3 is 13 amino acids long.

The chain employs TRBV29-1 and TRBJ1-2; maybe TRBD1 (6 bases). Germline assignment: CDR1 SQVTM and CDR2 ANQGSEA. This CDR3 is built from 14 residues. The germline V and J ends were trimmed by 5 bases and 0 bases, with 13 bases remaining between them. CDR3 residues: CSVKGTGTNYGYTF. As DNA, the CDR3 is TGCAGCGTTAAGGGAACAGGGACTAACTATGGCTACACCTTC.

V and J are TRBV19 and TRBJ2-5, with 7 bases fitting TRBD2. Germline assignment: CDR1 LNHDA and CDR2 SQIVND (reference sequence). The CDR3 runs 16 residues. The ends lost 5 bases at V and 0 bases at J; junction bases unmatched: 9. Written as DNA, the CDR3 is TGTGCCAGTAGTCTAGCTTGGGAGGGAAACCAAGAGACCCAGTACTTC. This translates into CASSLAWEGNQETQYF.